This T cell receptor (beta chain) was documented in a study of T-cell memory formation after mild COVID-19. Findings and caveats of the study: A balance of CD4 and CD8 characterized clones contracting day 15 to 85, whereas later expanders leaned CD4+.

To note about this clonotype: The target antigen is unknown.

Trimming cost V 4 bases and J 5 bases, with 11 bases left between them. Germline V gene data show CDR1 as MNHNS and CDR2 as SASEGT. The CDR3 loop spans 13 amino acids. TCRdb processed the 5' RACE reads anew with MiXCR; each CDR3 protein has one entry. The repertoire holds a few hundred thousand distinct CDR3 sequences, about 15% seen once, with around a fifth in the top ten. V usage is TRBV6-1 and J usage is TRBJ2-5; possibly TRBD1 for D (6 bases). Sequenced material: PBMCs or a T cell subset sorted from them (not recorded which). This clonotype originated in a man aged 18 to 29 who had mild COVID-19 (a few samples of this study predate the infection). Cell type and time point are not known. The CDR3 loop is CASSARQAETQYF. In nucleotides, the CDR3 is TGTGCCAGCAGTGCTCGACAGGCCGAGACCCAGTACTTC.